The present entry profiles one T cell receptor beta chain with its context. The germline V gene encodes CDR1 MNHEY and CDR2 SVGAGI. The CDR3 sequence is 12 residues long. The V end was cut by 6 bases, the J end by 5 bases, with 10 bases between. This entry comes from a study of blood T cell repertoires in COVID-19. Background on the study: Samples taken during acute and convalescent COVID-19 were collected in the United States, Italy and Spain. PBMCs, B-cell-depleted T cells, or T cells were the source of the cDNA or gDNA that made up the material.

Sequenced by immunoSEQ multiplex PCR; TCRdb stores in-frame clones only, minus some. Among over 300,000 clones listed, 65% to 90% were seen once. The J gene is TRBJ1-2, the V gene TRBV6-5, with unresolved D. Sequencing was performed on peripheral blood. The clonotype comes from a human donor in a cohort sampled during active COVID-19. CDR3 region: CASRIRKYGYTF. The CDR3 nucleotides read TGTGCCAGCAGGATCAGGAAGTATGGCTACACCTTC.